This entry lists 8 T cell receptor beta chains sequenced from one sample in a study of blood T cell repertoires in COVID-19. Clones were read by immunoSEQ multiplex PCR, and TCRdb kept only the in-frame ones, dropping some. This sample carries a few hundred thousand clones, around nine tenths of them seen once, and the ten largest clones take around a tenth. Sequencing was performed on PBMCs or T cells enriched from blood (not recorded which). These receptor sequences come from a woman between 40 and 50 years old who had recovered from COVID-19.

The chain couples TRBV11-2 to TRBJ2-7, with 8 positions matching TRBD2. CDR3 size: 12 residues. Trimming cost V 7 bases and J 3 bases; bases outside gene matches: 2. Germline-derived CDR1 and CDR2 are SGHAT and FQNNGV. The CDR3 reads CASNRGGYEQYF. CDR3 nucleotides: TGTGCCAGCAATCGGGGGGGCTACGAGCAGTACTTC.

The chain joins TRBV30 to TRBJ2-1; D gene ambiguous. The CDR3 covers 14 residues. V lost 4 bases, J lost 2 bases, and 12 bases lay in between. The germline V gene has CDR1 GTSNPN and CDR2 SVGIG (reference sequence). CDR3 amino acids: CAWTGGTPYNEQFF. The CDR3 bases are TGTGCCTGGACCGGCGGAACCCCCTACAATGAGCAGTTCTTC.

The chain uses TRBV5-1 and TRBJ1-4; unclear D gene. The CDR3 is 14 residues long. Trimming took 0 bases from V and 5 from J, leaving 8 bases between them. Per germline, CDR1 SGHRS and CDR2 YFSETQ. The CDR3 region has the DNA TGCGCCAGCAGCTTGGTTTCAGCGAATGAAAAACTGTTTTTT. Amino acid sequence: CASSLVSANEKLFF.

This rearrangement joins TRBV24-1 to TRBJ1-4; possibly TRBD1 for D (6 bases). Trimming pared 4 bases from V and 3 bases from J, leaving 23 bases between. CDR1 and CDR2 (germline): KGHDR, SFDVKD. This CDR3 is 19 amino acids long. The CDR3 here is CATSDAPGTGKLANEKLFF. DNA for the CDR3: TGTGCCACCAGTGACGCGCCCGGTACAGGGAAGTTGGCTAATGAAAAACTGTTTTTT.

V gene TRBV7-2 combines with J gene TRBJ2-5, with 9 bases lining up with TRBD1. The CDR3 loop spans 14 amino acids. The V segment lost 0 bases and the J segment 6 bases; nucleotides outside the gene matches: 2. CDR1 is SGHTA, CDR2 FQGNSA, per germline. As DNA, the CDR3 is TGTGCCAGCAGCTTAGCACAGGGGGCAAAGACCCAGTACTTC. It translates to CASSLAQGAKTQYF.

This clone has just one count. V gene TRBV5-1 combines with J gene TRBJ2-3; D call uncertain. The CDR3 loop spans 13 amino acids. V was clipped by 1 base and J by 5 bases, with 8 bases between them. Germline loops: CDR1 SGHRS, CDR2 YFSETQ. CDR3 protein: CASSLIVQDTQYF. For the CDR3, the DNA is TGCGCCAGCAGCTTGATAGTTCAAGATACGCAGTATTTT.

The chain links TRBV28 to TRBJ2-3, with 9 bases aligning to TRBD2. CDR1 and CDR2 (germline): MDHEN, SYDVKM. The V gene end was trimmed by 5 bases and the J gene end by 4 bases; junction bases not matched to a gene: 10. The length of the CDR3 is 16 residues. CDR3 coding DNA: TGTGCCAGCAGTCCGGGCGGGGGGGGAAAACCAGATACGCAGTATTTT. Its translation: CASSPGGGGKPDTQYF.

This chain links TRBV7-6 with TRBJ1-1, with D unresolved. Germline CDR1 is SGHVS and CDR2 is FNYEAQ. The V end was cut by 4 bases, the J end by 1 base, with 7 bases between. The CDR3 runs 13 residues. CDR3 loop: CASSSYRNTEAFF. CDR3 DNA sequence: TGTGCCAGCAGCTCTTACAGGAACACTGAAGCTTTCTTT.